Listed here are 31 T cell receptor beta chains from one sample, sequenced in a study of PD-1 blockade in mismatch repair-deficient tumors. The table came from immunoSEQ multiplex PCR; TCRdb's copy has only in-frame clones and leaves some out. The sample includes fewer than 100,000 clones, 81% seen only once; the top ten take roughly 2.7%. Sequencing used peripheral blood, obtained 12 weeks after starting pembrolizumab. These receptors originate from an adult with mismatch repair-deficient cancer.

This chain uses TRBV11-2 with TRBJ2-5; D uncertain. Germline CDR1 and CDR2: SGHAT and FQNNGV. The CDR3 contains 12 residues. The V end lost 5 bases, the J end lost 8 bases, and 12 bases lay between the germline ends. The CDR3 coding sequence is TGTGCCAGCAGCCTCCCTGCTAGTACCCAGTACTTC. It translates to CASSLPASTQYF.

The chain is built from TRBV10-3 and TRBJ1-5; the D is unclear. Germline values: CDR1 ENHRY, CDR2 SYGVKD. CDR3 size: 12 residues. Trimming cost V 0 bases and J 9 bases, with 6 bases left between them. The CDR3 DNA sequence: TGTGCCATCAGTGAGTCTCTTGTGCCCCAGCATTTT. Translating it yields CAISESLVPQHF.

The chain combines TRBV27 with TRBJ2-2, with 7 bases fitting TRBD1. V shed 4 bases and J 0 bases; nucleotides not matched to a gene: 5. The germline V gene encodes CDR1 MNHEY and CDR2 SMNVEV (reference sequence). This CDR3 spans 16 amino acids. The CDR3 spells CASSYQTGANTGELFF. The CDR3 region has the DNA TGTGCCAGCAGTTACCAAACAGGGGCGAACACCGGGGAGCTGTTTTTT.

This clone has only a few counts. The chain is built from TRBV7-9 and TRBJ2-1, with D uncertain. Germline V gives CDR1 SEHNR, CDR2 FQNEAQ (reference sequence). The CDR3 covers 11 residues. The V end lost 5 bases, the J end lost 7 bases, and 6 bases lay between the germline ends. CDR3 amino acids: CASSGLNEQFF. CDR3 DNA sequence: TGTGCCAGCAGCGGTCTAAATGAGCAGTTCTTC.

This clone was recorded only once. For the CDR3, the DNA is TGTGCCAGCAGCCCTATAGGCCGGGACAGGGGGACATCCTACGAGCAGTACTTC. Translation gives CASSPIGRDRGTSYEQYF. The chain carries TRBV11-2 and TRBJ2-7, with 11 bases identical to TRBD1. Germline loops: CDR1 SGHAT, CDR2 FQNNGV. Trimming removed 5 bases from V and 1 base from J; junction bases left unmatched: 13. The CDR3 covers 18 residues.

This clone has a single count. The chain's CDR3 is CASTPGGVAGVAETQYF. Written as DNA, the CDR3 is TGTGCCAGCACTCCCGGAGGGGTAGCGGGAGTAGCTGAGACCCAGTACTTC. The V gene is TRBV5-4, the J gene TRBJ2-5; TRBD2 matches at 9 bases. Germline V gene sequence: CDR1 SGHNT, CDR2 YYREEE (reference sequence). This CDR3 has 17 residues. With V trimmed by 6 bases and J by 5 bases, 17 bases remained unmatched. The whole variable domain, remainder taken from reference TRBV5-4 and TRBJ2-5, is ETGVTQSPTHLIKTRGQQVTLRCSSQSGHNTVSWYQQALGQGPQFIFQYYREEENGRGNFPPRFSGLQFPNYSSELNVNALELDDSALYLCASTPGGVAGVAETQYFGPGTRLLVL.

This chain joins TRBV2 and TRBJ2-5; 8 bases fit TRBD2. The V gene end was trimmed by 5 bases and the J gene end by 3 bases; junction bases not matched to a gene: 8. Germline loops: CDR1 SNHLY, CDR2 FYNNEI. The CDR3 is 15 amino acids. The CDR3 bases are TGTGCCAGCAGTCCCCGGGGGCGGGGGGAAGAGACCCAGTACTTC. It encodes CASSPRGRGEETQYF.

The chain recombines TRBV10-3 with TRBJ2-5; D may be TRBD2 (6 bases). Trimming took 9 bases from V and 5 from J, leaving 16 bases between them. Germline V gene sequence: CDR1 ENHRY, CDR2 SYGVKD. The CDR3 is 13 residues long. CDR3: CAIALGRGETQYF. CDR3 DNA sequence: TGTGCCATAGCCTTAGGCCGGGGGGAGACCCAGTACTTC.

The chain recombines TRBV5-1 with TRBJ2-4; D unclear. The V end was cut by 5 bases, the J end by 1 base, with 7 bases between. This CDR3 region has 13 residues. Germline V lookup: CDR1 SGHRS, CDR2 YFSETQ. The CDR3 bases are TGCGCCAGCAGTTTAGAGGCCAAAAACATTCAGTACTTC. Protein product: CASSLEAKNIQYF.

This rearrangement joins TRBV27 to TRBJ2-2, with D perhaps TRBD1 (5 bases). CDR1 and CDR2 from the germline V gene are MNHEY and SMNVEV (reference sequence). With 5 bases removed from V and 6 bases from J, the gap between germline ends came to 7 bases. The CDR3 extends over 12 amino acids. The CDR3 sequence: CASSAGSGELFF. The DNA for the CDR3 is TGTGCCAGCAGTGCAGGGTCCGGGGAGCTGTTTTTT.

The chain is built from TRBV9 and TRBJ1-5; D unclear. This CDR3 has 13 residues. Germline V gives CDR1 SGDLS, CDR2 YYNGEE. V gave up 0 bases and J gave up 5 bases, with 6 bases separating them. CDR3 nucleotide sequence: TGTGCCAGCAGCGTAGAAGGATATCAGCCCCAGCATTTT. Encoded protein: CASSVEGYQPQHF.

The rearrangement joins TRBV11-2 to TRBJ1-5; TRBD1 matches 7 bases. CDR3 length: 13 residues. Germline V lookup: CDR1 SGHAT, CDR2 FQNNGV. V trimming: 3 bases; J trimming: 5 bases; junction bases outside the gene matches: 1. In DNA form, the CDR3 reads TGTGCCAGCAGCTTCGACAGGGATCAGCCCCAGCATTTT. Residues: CASSFDRDQPQHF.

V is TRBV30 and J is TRBJ2-7; D may be TRBD1 (6 bases). The CDR3 totals 12 residues. The germline V and J ends were trimmed by 0 bases and 6 bases, with 9 bases remaining between them. Per the germline V gene, CDR1 is GTSNPN and CDR2 is SVGIG (reference sequence). In DNA, the CDR3 is TGTGCCTGGAGTGTAGGGGGTGCCGAGCAGTACTTC. It specifies CAWSVGGAEQYF.

The V gene is TRBV6-6, the J gene TRBJ1-2; D possibly corresponds to TRBD1 (6 bases). Germline V gene data show CDR1 as MNHNY and CDR2 as SVGAGI (reference sequence). The CDR3 is made up of 14 amino acids. Trimming stripped 6 bases from V and 6 bases from J, with 17 bases between. CDR3 in DNA: TGTGCCAGCAGCGGTACAGGGTTTAGGGATGGCTACACCTTC. This encodes CASSGTGFRDGYTF.

The genes are TRBV11-3 and TRBJ2-3; 9 nucleotides align to TRBD2. This CDR3 region has 16 residues. Germline V gene sequence: CDR1 SGHNT, CDR2 YENEEA. The J segment lost 1 base and the V segment lost 5 bases, leaving 7 bases of the junction unmatched. CDR3 sequence (DNA): TGTGCCAGCAGCCCCGGGACTAGCTCCCGCACAGATACGCAGTATTTT. This sequence encodes CASSPGTSSRTDTQYF.

The rearrangement links TRBV19 to TRBJ1-5; maybe TRBD1 (5 bases). The germline V and J ends were trimmed by 1 base and 0 bases, with 10 bases remaining between them. CDR3 length: 16 residues. CDR1 is LNHDA and CDR2 is SQIVND in the germline V gene (reference sequence). This CDR3 is CASSIGGTHSNQPQHF. CDR3 coding DNA: TGTGCCAGTAGTATAGGGGGCACACATAGCAATCAGCCCCAGCATTTT.

This chain uses TRBV11-2 with TRBJ1-1; TRBD1 might be the D (6 bases). Germline assignment: CDR1 SGHAT and CDR2 FQNNGV. The CDR3 is made up of 11 amino acids. V was shortened by 10 bases and J by 6 bases, with 12 bases between the two germline ends. The CDR3 protein is CATSSGAEAFF. DNA of the CDR3: TGTGCCACTTCGTCAGGGGCTGAAGCTTTCTTT.

The J gene is TRBJ1-1, the V gene TRBV5-1; D uncertain. CDR1 SGHRS and CDR2 YFSETQ come from the germline V gene. The CDR3 is 13 amino acids. Trimming left V 2 bases short and J 3 bases short, with 8 bases between. CDR3 amino acids: CASSLPGDTEAFF. The CDR3 DNA sequence: TGCGCCAGCAGCTTACCAGGAGACACTGAAGCTTTCTTT.

This rearrangement joins TRBV11-2 to TRBJ2-7; unclear D gene. With 5 bases removed from V and 2 bases from J, the gap between germline ends came to 13 bases. Per germline, CDR1 SGHAT and CDR2 FQNNGV. The CDR3 spans 14 residues. DNA of the CDR3: TGTGCCAGCAGCCCGGATCCTGGGCCCTACGAGCAGTACTTC. This encodes CASSPDPGPYEQYF.

The V call is TRBV7-6, the J call TRBJ1-1, with D maybe TRBD1 (5 bases). The CDR3 runs to 16 residues. From germline, CDR1 is SGHVS and CDR2 FNYEAQ. Trimming shortened V by 0 bases and J by 2 bases, and 13 bases separated the two germline ends. CDR3 coding DNA: TGTGCCAGCAGCTTAGCGTCGACAGTGACAAACACTGAAGCTTTCTTT. Its protein product is CASSLASTVTNTEAFF. Supplemented by reference TRBV7-6 and TRBJ1-1, the full variable domain reads GAGVSQSPRYKVTKRGQDVALRCDPISGHVSLYWYRQALGQGPEFLTYFNYEAQQDKSGLPNDRFSAERPEGSISTLTIQRTEQRDSAMYRCASSLASTVTNTEAFFGQGTRLTVV.

The rearrangement uses TRBV4-3 and TRBJ1-2, with TRBD1 matching 10 bases. Germline V gives CDR1 LGHNA, CDR2 YSLEER. The CDR3 is 16 residues long. After removal of 0 bases from V and 8 bases from J, the junction contained 9 bases not matched to a gene. CDR3 nucleotides: TGCGCCAGCAGCCAAGATGACAGGGGGCTATGGGGCGGCTACACCTTC. This sequence encodes CASSQDDRGLWGGYTF.

In this sample, this clone turned up a few times. The chain links TRBV5-4 to TRBJ1-2; TRBD1 might be the D (5 bases). Looked up from germline, CDR1 is SGHNT and CDR2 is YYREEE (reference sequence). Trimming shortened V by 1 base and J by 2 bases, and 9 bases separated the two germline ends. CDR3 length: 14 amino acids. CDR3 region: CASSLQQANYGYTF. CDR3 coding DNA: TGTGCCAGCAGCTTGCAACAGGCCAACTATGGCTACACCTTC.

The rearrangement joins TRBV9 to TRBJ2-5; D gene uncertain. The V gene lost 0 bases and the J gene lost 2 bases, with 8 bases spanning the gap. This CDR3 region has 14 residues. Looked up from germline, CDR1 is SGDLS and CDR2 is YYNGEE. The CDR3 sequence is CASSVGEGQETQYF. The DNA of the CDR3 is TGTGCCAGCAGCGTAGGGGAAGGGCAAGAGACCCAGTACTTC.

This chain joins TRBV30 and TRBJ1-3, with D possibly being TRBD1 (5 bases). CDR1 GTSNPN and CDR2 SVGIG come from the germline V gene (reference sequence). Trimming shortened V by 3 bases and J by 0 bases, and 6 bases separated the two germline ends. There are 13 residues in the CDR3. The CDR3 reads CAWRGVSGNTIYF. The CDR3 DNA follows: TGTGCCTGGAGAGGGGTCTCTGGAAACACCATATATTTT.

The chain uses TRBV7-9 and TRBJ2-1, with TRBD2 identical over 15 bases. Germline V gene sequence: CDR1 SEHNR, CDR2 FQNEAQ (reference sequence). The V gene end was trimmed by 1 base and the J gene end by 7 bases; junction bases not matched to a gene: 11. This CDR3 comprises 19 residues. The CDR3 region has the DNA TGTGCCAGCAGCTTAGGCCCAGGACTAGCGGGAGGGTTAATAAATGAGCAGTTCTTC. It codes for CASSLGPGLAGGLINEQFF. The complete variable domain, with remaining parts taken from reference TRBV7-9 and TRBJ2-1, reads DTGVSQNPRHKITKRGQNVTFRCDPISEHNRLYWYRQTLGQGPEFLTYFQNEAQLEKSRLLSDRFSAERPKGSFSTLEIQRTEQGDSAMYLCASSLGPGLAGGLINEQFFGPGTRLTVL.

This chain connects TRBV6-5 to TRBJ1-3; D remains unclear. V shed 0 bases and J shed 0 bases, with 6 bases lying between them. This CDR3 comprises 15 residues. Germline V gene sequence: CDR1 MNHEY, CDR2 SVGAGI. CDR3 sequence reads: CASSYSGASGNTIYF. CDR3 bases: TGTGCCAGCAGTTACTCGGGTGCCTCTGGAAACACCATATATTTT.

This chain links TRBV19 with TRBJ1-5, with TRBD1 matching over 8 bases. The length of the CDR3 is 15 residues. CDR1 LNHDA and CDR2 SQIVND come from the germline V gene (reference sequence). V dropped 5 bases and J dropped 1; count of bases not matched to a gene: 4. The CDR3 nucleotides are TGTGCCAGTAGTGAGAGGGACAGGAGCAATCAGCCCCAGCATTTT. As protein: CASSERDRSNQPQHF.

V and J are TRBV10-2 and TRBJ1-2; D is possibly TRBD1 (6 bases). CDR1 and CDR2 (germline): WSHSY, SAAADI. The CDR3 consists of 12 residues. Trimming took 8 bases from V and 5 from J, leaving 12 bases between them. For the CDR3, the DNA is TGCGCCAGCCTAGGGACACCGTATGGCTACACCTTC. This translates into CASLGTPYGYTF.

V gene TRBV6-5 combines with J gene TRBJ1-1; D uncertain. Trimming took 6 bases from V and 7 from J, leaving 15 bases between them. The CDR3 extends over 13 amino acids. Per the germline V gene, CDR1 is MNHEY and CDR2 is SVGAGI. CDR3 nucleotides: TGTGCCAGCAGCCTCCTGGGTTTAGGTGAAGCTTTCTTT. Translation: CASSLLGLGEAFF.

V and J are TRBV6-1 and TRBJ1-2; no clear D. Trimming left V 10 bases short and J 6 bases short, with 12 bases between. The CDR3 covers 11 residues. Germline-derived CDR1 and CDR2 are MNHNS and SASEGT. The CDR3 sequence is CATYGSNGYTF. The CDR3 nucleotides read TGTGCCACTTACGGGTCTAATGGCTACACCTTC.

J is TRBJ1-2 and V is TRBV27, with 10 bases aligning to TRBD1. V shed 7 bases and J 5 bases; nucleotides not matched to a gene: 10. The CDR3 extends over 15 amino acids. Germline V gene sequence: CDR1 MNHEY, CDR2 SMNVEV (reference sequence). The CDR3 here is CASTTPGQGIYGYTF. The DNA for the CDR3 is TGTGCCAGCACGACCCCGGGACAGGGGATTTATGGCTACACCTTC.